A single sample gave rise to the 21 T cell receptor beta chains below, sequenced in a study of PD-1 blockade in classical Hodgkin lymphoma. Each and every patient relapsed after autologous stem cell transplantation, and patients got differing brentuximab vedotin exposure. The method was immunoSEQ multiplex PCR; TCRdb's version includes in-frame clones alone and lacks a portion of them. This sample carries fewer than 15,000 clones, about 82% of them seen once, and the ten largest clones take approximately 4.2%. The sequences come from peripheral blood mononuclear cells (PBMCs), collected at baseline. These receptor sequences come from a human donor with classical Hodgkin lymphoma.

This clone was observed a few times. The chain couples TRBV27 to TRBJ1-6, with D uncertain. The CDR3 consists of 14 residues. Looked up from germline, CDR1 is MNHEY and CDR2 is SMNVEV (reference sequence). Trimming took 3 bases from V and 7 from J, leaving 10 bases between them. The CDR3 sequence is CASSFGLRNSPLHF. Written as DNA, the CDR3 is TGTGCCAGCAGTTTTGGACTGAGGAATTCACCCCTCCACTTT.

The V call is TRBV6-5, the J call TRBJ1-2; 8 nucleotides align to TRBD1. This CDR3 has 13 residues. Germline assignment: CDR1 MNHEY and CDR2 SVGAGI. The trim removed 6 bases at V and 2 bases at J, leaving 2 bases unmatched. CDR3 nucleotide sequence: TGTGCCAGCAGCCGACAGGGGAACTATGGCTACACCTTC. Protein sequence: CASSRQGNYGYTF.

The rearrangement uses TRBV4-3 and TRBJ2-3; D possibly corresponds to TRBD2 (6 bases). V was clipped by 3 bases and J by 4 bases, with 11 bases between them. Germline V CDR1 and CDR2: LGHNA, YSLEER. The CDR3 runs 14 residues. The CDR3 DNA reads TGCGCCAGCAGCCATAAAGGGACTGCAGATACGCAGTATTTT. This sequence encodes CASSHKGTADTQYF.

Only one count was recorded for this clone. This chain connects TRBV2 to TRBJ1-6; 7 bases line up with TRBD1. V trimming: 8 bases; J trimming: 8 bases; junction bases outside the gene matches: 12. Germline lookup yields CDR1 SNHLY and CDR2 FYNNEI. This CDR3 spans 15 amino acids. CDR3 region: CASADRDGSYSPLHF. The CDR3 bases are TGTGCCAGCGCTGACAGGGACGGATCCTATTCACCCCTCCACTTT.

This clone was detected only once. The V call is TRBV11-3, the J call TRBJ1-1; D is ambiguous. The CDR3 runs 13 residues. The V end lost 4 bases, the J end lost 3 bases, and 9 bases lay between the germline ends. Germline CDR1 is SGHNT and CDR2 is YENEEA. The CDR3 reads CASSSLGYTEAFF. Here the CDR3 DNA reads TGTGCCAGCAGCTCGTTAGGGTACACTGAAGCTTTCTTT.

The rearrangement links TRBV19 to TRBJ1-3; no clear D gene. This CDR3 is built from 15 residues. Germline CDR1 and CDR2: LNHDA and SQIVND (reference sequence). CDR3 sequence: CATTVVTYSGNTIYF. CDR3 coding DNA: TGTGCTACTACAGTGGTTACCTACTCTGGAAACACCATATATTTT. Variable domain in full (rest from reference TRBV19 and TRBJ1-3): DGGITQSPKYLFRKEGQNVTLSCEQNLNHDAMYWYRQDPGQGLRLIYYSQIVNDFQKGDIAEGYSVSREKKESFPLTVTSAQKNPTAFYLCATTVVTYSGNTIYFGEGSWLTVV.

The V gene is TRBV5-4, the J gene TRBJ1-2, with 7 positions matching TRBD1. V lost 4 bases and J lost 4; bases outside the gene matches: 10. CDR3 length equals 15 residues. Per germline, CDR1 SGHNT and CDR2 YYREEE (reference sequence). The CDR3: CASSPLPGQPYGYTF. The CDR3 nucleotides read TGTGCCAGCAGCCCTTTACCGGGACAGCCCTATGGCTACACCTTC.

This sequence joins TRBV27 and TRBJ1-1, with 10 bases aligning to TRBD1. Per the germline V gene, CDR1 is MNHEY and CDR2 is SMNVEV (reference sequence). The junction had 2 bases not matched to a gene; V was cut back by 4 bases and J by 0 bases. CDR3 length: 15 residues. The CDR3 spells CASSWTGGMNTEAFF. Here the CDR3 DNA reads TGTGCCAGCAGTTGGACAGGGGGTATGAACACTGAAGCTTTCTTT.

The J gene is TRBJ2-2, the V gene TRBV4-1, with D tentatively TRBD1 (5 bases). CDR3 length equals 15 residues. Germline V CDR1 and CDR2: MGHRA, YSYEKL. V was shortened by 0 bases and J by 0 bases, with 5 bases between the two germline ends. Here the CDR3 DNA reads TGCGCCAGCAGCCAAGAAGGGGCGAACACCGGGGAGCTGTTTTTT. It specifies CASSQEGANTGELFF.

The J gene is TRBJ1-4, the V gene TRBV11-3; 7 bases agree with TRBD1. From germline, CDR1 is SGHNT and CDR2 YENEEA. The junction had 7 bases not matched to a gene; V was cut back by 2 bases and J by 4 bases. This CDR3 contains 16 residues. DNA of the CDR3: TGTGCCAGCAGCTTATATACAGGGGTGCTTAATGAAAAACTGTTTTTT. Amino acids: CASSLYTGVLNEKLFF.

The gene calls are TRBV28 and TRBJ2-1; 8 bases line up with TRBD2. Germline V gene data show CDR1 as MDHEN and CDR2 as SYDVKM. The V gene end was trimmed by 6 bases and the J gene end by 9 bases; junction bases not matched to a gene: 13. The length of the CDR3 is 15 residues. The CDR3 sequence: CASSILSSGSGEQFF. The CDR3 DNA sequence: TGTGCCAGCAGCATCCTAAGCAGCGGGAGCGGTGAGCAGTTCTTC.

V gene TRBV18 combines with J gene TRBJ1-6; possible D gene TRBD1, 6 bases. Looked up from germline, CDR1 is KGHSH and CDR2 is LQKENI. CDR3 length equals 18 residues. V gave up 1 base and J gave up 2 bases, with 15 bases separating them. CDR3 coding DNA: TGTGCCAGCTCACCACTGAGGGGGGGCGCGGCCTATAATTCACCCCTCCACTTT. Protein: CASSPLRGGAAYNSPLHF.

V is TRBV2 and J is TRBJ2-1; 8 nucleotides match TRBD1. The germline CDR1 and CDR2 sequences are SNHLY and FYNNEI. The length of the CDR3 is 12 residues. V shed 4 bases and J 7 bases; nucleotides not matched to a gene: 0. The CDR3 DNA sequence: TGTGCCAGCAGTGGACAGGGGAATGAGCAGTTCTTC. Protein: CASSGQGNEQFF.

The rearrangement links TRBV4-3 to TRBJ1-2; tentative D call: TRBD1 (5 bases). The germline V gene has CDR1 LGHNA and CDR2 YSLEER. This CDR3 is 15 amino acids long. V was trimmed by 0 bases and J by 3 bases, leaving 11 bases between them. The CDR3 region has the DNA TGCGCCAGCAGCCAAGACGAAGGGGTGGACTATGGCTACACCTTC. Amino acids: CASSQDEGVDYGYTF.

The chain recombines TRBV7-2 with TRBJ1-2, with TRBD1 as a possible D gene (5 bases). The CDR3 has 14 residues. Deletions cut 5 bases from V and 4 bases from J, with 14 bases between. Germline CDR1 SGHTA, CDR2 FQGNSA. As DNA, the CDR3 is TGTGCCAGCAGCCCTCTTGGGACGGTCTATGGCTACACCTTC. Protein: CASSPLGTVYGYTF.

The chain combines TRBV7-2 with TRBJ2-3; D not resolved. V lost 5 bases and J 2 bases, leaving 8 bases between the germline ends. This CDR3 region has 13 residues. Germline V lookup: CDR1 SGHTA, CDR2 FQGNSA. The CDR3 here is CASSPHSTDTQYF. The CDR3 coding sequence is TGTGCCAGCAGCCCCCACTCCACAGATACGCAGTATTTT.

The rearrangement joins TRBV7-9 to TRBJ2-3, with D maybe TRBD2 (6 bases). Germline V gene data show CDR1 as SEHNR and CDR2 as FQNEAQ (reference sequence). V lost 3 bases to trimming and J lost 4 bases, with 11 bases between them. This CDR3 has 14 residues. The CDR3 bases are TGTGCCAGCAGCTTGGCGGGGTCCCCAGATACGCAGTATTTT. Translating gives CASSLAGSPDTQYF.

The CDR3 sequence: CATAGGGTPYEQYF. CDR3 in DNA: TGTGCCACCGCAGGGGGAGGGACCCCCTACGAGCAGTACTTC. This chain connects TRBV19 to TRBJ2-7; D may match TRBD1 or TRBD2 (7 bases each). The CDR3 has 14 residues. V lost 10 bases and J 2 bases, leaving 18 bases between the germline ends. Germline CDR1 reads LNHDA; CDR2 reads SQIVND (reference sequence).

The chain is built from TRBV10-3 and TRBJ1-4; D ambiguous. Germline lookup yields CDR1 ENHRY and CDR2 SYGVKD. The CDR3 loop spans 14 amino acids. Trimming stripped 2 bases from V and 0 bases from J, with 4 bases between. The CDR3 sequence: CAISERATNEKLFF. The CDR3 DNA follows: TGTGCCATCAGTGAGCGAGCAACTAATGAAAAACTGTTTTTT.

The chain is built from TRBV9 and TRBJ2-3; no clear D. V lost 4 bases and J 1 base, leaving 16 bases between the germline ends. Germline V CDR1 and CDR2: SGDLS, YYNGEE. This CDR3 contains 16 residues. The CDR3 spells CASSSPSGEGTDTQYF. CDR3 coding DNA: TGTGCCAGCAGCTCCCCCTCGGGCGAAGGCACAGATACGCAGTATTTT.

CDR3 sequence (DNA): TGTGCCAGCAACCGGAGGGGAGGGAGCGGAGTCTATGGCTACACCTTC. This sequence encodes CASNRRGGSGVYGYTF. V usage is TRBV28 and J usage is TRBJ1-2, with a weak D call TRBD1 (5 bases). The CDR3 sequence is 16 residues long. V was trimmed by 7 bases and J by 4 bases, leaving 22 bases between them. CDR1 is MDHEN, CDR2 SYDVKM, per germline.